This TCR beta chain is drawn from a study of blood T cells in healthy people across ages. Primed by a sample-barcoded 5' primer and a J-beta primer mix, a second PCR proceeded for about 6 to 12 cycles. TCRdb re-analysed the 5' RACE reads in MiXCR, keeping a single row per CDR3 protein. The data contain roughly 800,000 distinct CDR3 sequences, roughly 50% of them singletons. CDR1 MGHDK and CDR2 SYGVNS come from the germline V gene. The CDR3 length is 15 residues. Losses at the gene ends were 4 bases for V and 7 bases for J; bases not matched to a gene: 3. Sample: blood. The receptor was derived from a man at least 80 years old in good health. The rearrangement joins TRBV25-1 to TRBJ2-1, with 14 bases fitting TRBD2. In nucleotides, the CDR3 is TGTGCCAGCAGTGGGACTAGCGGGAGGTCGAATGAGCAGTTCTTC. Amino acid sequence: CASSGTSGRSNEQFF.